Below are 15 T cell receptor beta chains sequenced from a single sample in a study of blood T cell repertoires in COVID-19. The method was immunoSEQ multiplex PCR; TCRdb's version includes in-frame clones alone and lacks a portion of them. The repertoire holds 95,000 to 150,000 clones, with 78% as singletons. The sample consisted of peripheral blood. These TCRs come from a man in his 70s with acute or convalescent COVID-19.

Comment on this clone: Other DNA sequences in the sample encode the same CDR3. In nucleotides, the CDR3 is TGTGCCAGCAGCCAAGGACTGCAAGAGACCCAGTACTTC. Translated: CASSQGLQETQYF. J is TRBJ2-5 and V is TRBV3-1 (or the pseudogene TRBV3-2); no clear D. This CDR3 contains 13 residues. Germline CDR1 is LGHDT and CDR2 is YNNKEL (reference sequence). V was shortened by 1 base and J by 2 bases, with 5 bases between the two germline ends.

This chain connects TRBV21-1 to TRBJ2-1; TRBD1 was called by the table and not checked on the DNA. TRBV21-1 is a listed pseudogene. The CDR3 loop spans 24 amino acids. CDR3: CASSNVCFSARPRRQGSSYNEQFF. CDR3 nucleotide sequence: TGTGCCAGCAGCAACGTTTGTTTTTCTGCCCGGCCCAGGCGCCAGGGGAGCTCCTACAATGAGCAGTTCTTC.

The chain uses TRBV18 and TRBJ2-7; D remains unclear. The CDR3 consists of 13 residues. Germline CDR1 KGHSH, CDR2 LQKENI. The germline V and J ends were trimmed by 4 bases and 0 bases, with 7 bases remaining between them. For the CDR3, the DNA is TGTGCCAGCTCACTTATGTCCTCCTACGAGCAGTACTTC. Residues: CASSLMSSYEQYF. The full variable domain, rest sourced from reference TRBV18 and TRBJ2-7, is NAGVMQNPRHLVRRRGQEARLRCSPMKGHSHVYWYRQLPEEGLKFMVYLQKENIIDESGMPKERFSAEFPKEGPSILRIQQVVRGDSAAYFCASSLMSSYEQYFGPGTRLTVT.

The chain has TRBV7-2 and TRBJ1-6; 7 bases are a match to TRBD1. This CDR3 has 18 amino acids. CDR1 is SGHTA and CDR2 is FQGNSA in the germline V gene. Trimming took 5 bases from V and 4 from J; bases not matched to a gene: 14. The CDR3 loop is CASSGLPDTTGYNSPLHF. The DNA for the CDR3 is TGTGCCAGCAGCGGACTCCCCGATACGACAGGGTATAATTCACCCCTCCACTTT.

The V and J genes are TRBV3-1 (or the pseudogene TRBV3-2) and TRBJ2-6, with D unresolved. The CDR3 totals 14 residues. Trimming took off 5 bases at V and 2 bases at J, with 7 bases between the two ends. CDR1 and CDR2 (germline): LGHDT, YNNKEL (reference sequence). The CDR3 is CASSASAGANVLTF. For the CDR3, the DNA is TGTGCCAGCAGCGCCTCGGCTGGGGCCAACGTCCTGACTTTC.

The V call is TRBV7-3, the J call TRBJ1-1, with 8 nucleotides matching TRBD1. Germline V gene data show CDR1 as SGHTA and CDR2 as FQGTGA. The CDR3 length is 13 residues. Trimming removed 5 bases from V and 3 bases from J; junction bases left unmatched: 2. Written as DNA, the CDR3 is TGTGCCAGCAGCGAGGGACAGGACACTGAAGCTTTCTTT. It encodes CASSEGQDTEAFF.

V is TRBV6-2 or TRBV6-3 and J is TRBJ1-2, with D perhaps TRBD1 (5 bases). Germline V gene data show CDR1 as MNHEY and CDR2 as SVGEGT. The V end lost 0 bases, the J end lost 4 bases, and 9 bases lay between the germline ends. CDR3 length: 14 amino acids. The CDR3 nucleotides are TGTGCCAGCAGTTACTCGACAGATCTCTATGGCTACACCTTC. Its translation: CASSYSTDLYGYTF.

This clone was detected once. This rearrangement joins TRBV5-5 to TRBJ1-4, with 7 bases matching TRBD1. This CDR3 is 14 amino acids long. V was pared by 0 bases and J by 7 bases, with 3 bases of the junction left unmatched. Germline-derived CDR1 and CDR2 are SGHKS and YYEKEE (reference sequence). As DNA, the CDR3 is TGTGCCAGCAGCTTGGAGGGGGCAGGTGAAAAACTGTTTTTT. The encoded protein is CASSLEGAGEKLFF.

V and J are TRBV27 and TRBJ1-4, with TRBD1 matching 8 bases. J gave up 8 bases and V 6 bases, and 14 bases lay outside the gene matches. The CDR3 is made up of 16 amino acids. Germline V gene data show CDR1 as MNHEY and CDR2 as SMNVEV (reference sequence). CDR3 in amino acids: CASSYTGTGPWEKLFF. CDR3 coding DNA: TGTGCCAGCAGCTACACCGGGACAGGCCCTTGGGAAAAACTGTTTTTT.

The rearrangement uses TRBV5-1 and TRBJ2-1; 11 positions match TRBD2. CDR1 is SGHRS and CDR2 is YFSETQ in the germline V gene. Trimming at V came to 4 bases and at J to 7 bases, leaving 4 bases not matched to a gene. This CDR3 is 14 amino acids long. The CDR3: CASSTGTSGNEQFF. For the CDR3, the DNA is TGCGCCAGCAGCACCGGGACTAGCGGAAATGAGCAGTTCTTC.

The chain links TRBV4-3 to TRBJ1-6; 9 bases match TRBD1. This CDR3 has 17 amino acids. CDR1 is LGHNA and CDR2 is YSLEER in the germline V gene. V shed 5 bases, J shed 0 bases, and the junction held 5 bases outside the gene matches. CDR3 protein: CASSAGTGSSYNSPLHF. As DNA, the CDR3 is TGCGCCAGCAGCGCTGGGACAGGGAGCTCCTATAATTCACCCCTCCACTTT.

The V call is TRBV7-8, the J call TRBJ2-4; 10 bases fit TRBD1. The V and J ends lost 5 bases and 0 bases, in that order; junction bases with no gene match: 7. This CDR3 has 17 amino acids. Per germline, CDR1 SGHVS and CDR2 FQNEAQ. CDR3 sequence reads: CASSRNDRGLAKNIQYF. The CDR3 region has the DNA TGTGCCAGCAGCCGTAATGACAGGGGGCTAGCCAAAAACATTCAGTACTTC. Full variable domain (missing parts from reference TRBV7-8 and TRBJ2-4): GAGVSQSPRYKVAKRGQDVALRCDPISGHVSLFWYQQALGQGPEFLTYFQNEAQLDKSGLPSDRFFAERPEGSVSTLKIQRTQQEDSAVYLCASSRNDRGLAKNIQYFGAGTRLSVL.

The V gene is TRBV29-1, the J gene TRBJ1-4; TRBD1 is a possible D gene (5 bases). Germline V gives CDR1 SQVTM, CDR2 ANQGSEA. The CDR3 spans 13 residues. Trimming stripped 7 bases from V and 7 bases from J, with 16 bases between. CDR3 bases: TGCAGCGCCGGCACAGGTGGCCCTGAAAAACTGTTTTTT. Encoded protein: CSAGTGGPEKLFF.

The chain employs TRBV5-4 and TRBJ1-2; 7 nucleotides line up with TRBD1. This CDR3 is built from 14 residues. After removal of 5 bases from V and 4 bases from J, the junction contained 8 bases not matched to a gene. CDR1 is SGHNT and CDR2 is YYREEE in the germline V gene (reference sequence). CDR3: CASRVDRAAYGYTF. CDR3 in DNA: TGTGCCAGCAGGGTAGACAGGGCCGCCTATGGCTACACCTTC.

This chain uses TRBV6-6 with TRBJ1-2; 9 bases fit TRBD1. Unmatched junction bases numbered 3, after V lost 0 bases and J lost 4 bases. Germline-derived CDR1 and CDR2 are MNHNY and SVGAGI (reference sequence). This CDR3 is 15 amino acids long. CDR3 residues: CASSYSTGGGYGYTF. The CDR3 DNA follows: TGTGCCAGCAGTTACTCGACAGGGGGAGGCTATGGCTACACCTTC.